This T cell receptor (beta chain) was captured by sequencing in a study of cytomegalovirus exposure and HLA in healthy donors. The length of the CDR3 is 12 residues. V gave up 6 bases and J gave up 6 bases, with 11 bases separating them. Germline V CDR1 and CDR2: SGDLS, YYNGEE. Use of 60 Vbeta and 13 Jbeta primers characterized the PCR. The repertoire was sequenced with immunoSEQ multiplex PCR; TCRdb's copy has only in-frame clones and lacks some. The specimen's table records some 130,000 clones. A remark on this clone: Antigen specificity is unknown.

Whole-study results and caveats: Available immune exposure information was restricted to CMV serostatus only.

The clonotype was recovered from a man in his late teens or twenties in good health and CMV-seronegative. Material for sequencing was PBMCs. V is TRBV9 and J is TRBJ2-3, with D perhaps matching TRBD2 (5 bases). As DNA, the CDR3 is TGTGCCAGCAACGGGGTAAGGGATACGCAGTATTTT. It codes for CASNGVRDTQYF.